The sequence of this TCR beta chain was determined in a study of response to subunit inactivated influenza vaccine. This clonotype occurred many times. MiXCR, run by TCRdb on the RT-PCR reads, gives a single entry per CDR3 protein. The sample lists a few hundred thousand distinct CDR3 sequences; 9.5% to 13% were seen once. Germline V gives CDR1 SGDLS, CDR2 YYNGEE. V shed 4 bases and J shed 0 bases, with 16 bases lying between them. This CDR3 comprises 16 residues. This chain joins TRBV9 and TRBJ2-5, with D possibly TRBD2 on 6 matching bases. This sample comprised PBMCs from blood, obtained about 40 days after vaccination. The receptor was isolated from a man aged 45-60 years who received an inactivated influenza vaccine. This CDR3 reads CASSHRNRDYQETQYF. CDR3 bases: TGTGCCAGCAGCCATCGAAACCGGGACTACCAAGAGACCCAGTACTTC. Filled out from reference TRBV9 and TRBJ2-5, the complete variable domain reads DSGVTQTPKHLITATGQRVTLRCSPRSGDLSVYWYQQSLDQGLQFLIQYYNGEERAKGNILERFSAQQFPDLHSELNLSSLELGDSALYFCASSHRNRDYQETQYFGPGTRLLVL.